The T cell receptor beta chain described here comes from a study of blood T cell repertoires in COVID-19. During active infection, Seattle patients enrolled and were then monitored through disease. V lost 6 bases to trimming and J lost 8 bases; unmatched junction nucleotides: 5. The CDR3 is 12 amino acids. Sequencing used immunoSEQ multiplex PCR; TCRdb keeps in-frame clones, though not all of them. The repertoire includes under 250,000 clones, approximately 85% of them detected once, and about 5.6% sits in the top ten. This sequence was found in a woman in her 70s with COVID-19, enrolled during active disease. The rearrangement joins TRBV12-3 or TRBV12-4 to TRBJ1-2; 8 nucleotides align to TRBD1. Sequencing was carried out using peripheral blood. The DNA of the CDR3 is TGTGCCAGCAGCCGACAGGGGAGCGGCTACACCTTC. Translated, it gives CASSRQGSGYTF.